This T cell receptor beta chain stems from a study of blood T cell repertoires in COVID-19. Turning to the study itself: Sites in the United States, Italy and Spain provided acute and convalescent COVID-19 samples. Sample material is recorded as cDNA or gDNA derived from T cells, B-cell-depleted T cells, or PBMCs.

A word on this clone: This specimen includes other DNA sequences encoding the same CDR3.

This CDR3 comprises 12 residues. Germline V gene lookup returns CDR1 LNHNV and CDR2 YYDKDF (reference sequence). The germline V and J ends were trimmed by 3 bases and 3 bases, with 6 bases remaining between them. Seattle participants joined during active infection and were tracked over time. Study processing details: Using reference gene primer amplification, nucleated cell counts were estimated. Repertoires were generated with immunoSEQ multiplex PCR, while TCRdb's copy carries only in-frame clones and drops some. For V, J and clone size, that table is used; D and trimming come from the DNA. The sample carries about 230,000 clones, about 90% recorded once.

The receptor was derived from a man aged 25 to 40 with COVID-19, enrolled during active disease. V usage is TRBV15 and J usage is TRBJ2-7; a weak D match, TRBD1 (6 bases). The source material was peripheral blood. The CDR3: CATSRDSYEQYF. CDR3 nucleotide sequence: TGTGCCACCAGCAGGGACAGCTACGAGCAGTACTTC.